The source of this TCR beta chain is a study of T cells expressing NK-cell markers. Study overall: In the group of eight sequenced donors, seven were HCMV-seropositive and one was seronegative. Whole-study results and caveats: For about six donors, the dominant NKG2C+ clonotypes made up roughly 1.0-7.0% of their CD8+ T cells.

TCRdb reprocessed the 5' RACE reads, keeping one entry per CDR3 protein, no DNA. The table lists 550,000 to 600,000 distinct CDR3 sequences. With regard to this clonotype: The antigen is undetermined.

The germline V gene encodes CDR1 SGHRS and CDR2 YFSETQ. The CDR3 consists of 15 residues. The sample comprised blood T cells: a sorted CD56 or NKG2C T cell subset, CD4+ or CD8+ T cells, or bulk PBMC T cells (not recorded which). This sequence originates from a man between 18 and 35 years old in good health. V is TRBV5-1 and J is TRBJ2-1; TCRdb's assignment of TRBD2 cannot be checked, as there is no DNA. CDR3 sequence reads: CASSTGLAGGVEQFF.